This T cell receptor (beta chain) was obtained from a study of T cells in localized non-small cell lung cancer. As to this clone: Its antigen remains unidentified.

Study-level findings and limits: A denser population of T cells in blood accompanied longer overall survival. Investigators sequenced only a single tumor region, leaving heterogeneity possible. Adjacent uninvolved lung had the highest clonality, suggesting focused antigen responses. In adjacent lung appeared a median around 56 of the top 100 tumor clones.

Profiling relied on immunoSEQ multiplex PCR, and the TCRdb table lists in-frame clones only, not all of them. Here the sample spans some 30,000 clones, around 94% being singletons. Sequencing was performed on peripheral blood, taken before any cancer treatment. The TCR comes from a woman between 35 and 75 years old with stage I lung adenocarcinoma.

The CDR3 region is CASSLGASDLNTQYF. The CDR3 bases are TGCGCCAGCAGCTTGGGGGCTAGCGATCTGAATACGCAGTATTTT. The chain combines TRBV5-1 with TRBJ2-3, with D possibly being TRBD2 (6 bases). The CDR3 runs 15 residues. With 0 bases removed from V and 7 bases from J, the gap between germline ends came to 15 bases. Germline CDR1 reads SGHRS; CDR2 reads YFSETQ.